This T cell receptor (beta chain) comes out of a study of glioma-infiltrating T cells after dendritic cell vaccination. Turning to the study itself: Samples are from glioblastoma patients in Phase I and II dendritic cell vaccine trials.

General study points: Only a small number of patients had complete blood and tumor samples.

This CDR3 is built from 15 residues. V was trimmed by 1 base and J by 3 bases, leaving 11 bases between them. Germline CDR1 reads SEHNR; CDR2 reads FQNEAQ (reference sequence). Using immunoSEQ multiplex PCR, the repertoire was profiled, and TCRdb retains in-frame clones only, with some absent. The table has roughly 68,000 clones, 80% to 85% seen once. As for this clone: Its antigen is currently unknown.

Sequencing used blood, obtained before dendritic cell vaccination. The sequence came from a human donor with glioblastoma. This chain connects TRBV7-9 to TRBJ2-3; D call uncertain. CDR3 sequence (DNA): TGTGCCAGCAGCTTAGTCGGCAGGCGTACAGATACGCAGTATTTT. Its translation is CASSLVGRRTDTQYF.